This is a list of T cell receptor beta chains from one sample in a study of OX40 agonist ivuxolimab in advanced cancers. Clones were sequenced by immunoSEQ multiplex PCR, and TCRdb holds only the in-frame ones, with some missing. The sample has roughly 18,000 clones, around two thirds seen once. Sequencing used CD4+ or CD8+ T cells sorted from blood, obtained in a trial of the OX40 agonist ivuxolimab. These receptors were taken from an adult with an advanced solid tumor such as melanoma, head and neck, liver or kidney cancer. The CDR3 runs from the conserved cysteine through the conserved F or W. A D gene is named only where the DNA matches it firmly. Expanded clones are given a class, and other clones once, few, many or no size at all.

d_call | clone_size | j_call | v_call | cdr3_aa | cdr3_nt
TRBD2 | . | TRBJ2-7 | TRBV4-1 | CASSQALGLAAYEQYF | TGCGCCAGCAGCCAAGCCTTAGGACTAGCGGCCTACGAGCAGTACTTC
. | once | TRBJ2-7 | TRBV29-1 | CSVGAGRTYEQYF | TGCAGCGTTGGGGCAGGGCGTACCTACGAGCAGTACTTC
. | . | TRBJ2-1 | TRBV7-2 | CASSLRASSYNEQFF | TGTGCCAGCAGCTTAAGGGCTAGTTCTTACAATGAGCAGTTCTTC
. | . | TRBJ2-1 | TRBV5-1 | CASSLKREKFF | TGCGCCAGCAGCTTGAAACGAGAGAAGTTCTTC
. | medium-sized | TRBJ2-3 | TRBV4-1 | CASSQEAQGGTDTQYF | TGCGCCAGCAGCCAAGAGGCCCAGGGAGGCACAGATACGCAGTATTTT
. | . | TRBJ1-4 | TRBV4-1 | CASSQEAGERRKLFF | TGCGCCAGCAGCCAAGAGGCAGGAGAAAGGCGAAAACTGTTTTTT
. | . | TRBJ1-5 | TRBV6-5 | CASSFRQGVNQPQHF | TGTGCCAGCAGTTTTCGACAAGGAGTCAATCAGCCCCAGCATTTT
. | large | TRBJ1-1 | TRBV19 | CASSIDAGNTEAFF | TGTGCCAGTAGTATAGATGCGGGGAACACTGAAGCTTTCTTT
TRBD1 | few | TRBJ1-5 | TRBV27 | CASSSGTGTNQPQHF | TGTGCCAGCAGTTCCGGGACAGGGACAAATCAGCCCCAGCATTTT
TRBD2 | . | TRBJ2-1 | TRBV29-1 | CSVEEDGREGNEQFF | TGCAGCGTTGAAGAGGATGGCAGGGAGGGCAATGAGCAGTTCTTC
. | medium-sized | TRBJ2-2 | TRBV10-2 | CASSESPGNTGELFF | TGCGCCAGCAGTGAGTCTCCGGGGAACACCGGGGAGCTGTTTTTT
. | few | TRBJ2-1 | TRBV27 | CASSLYAGSSYNEQFF | TGTGCCAGCAGTTTATATGCCGGGAGCTCCTACAATGAGCAGTTCTTC
. | . | TRBJ1-1 | TRBV28 | CASSPVQGNTEAFF | TGTGCCAGCAGCCCCGTACAGGGGAACACTGAAGCTTTCTTT
. | . | TRBJ2-5 | TRBV7-9 | CASSLPQGSEYQETQYF | TGTGCCAGCAGCTTACCTCAGGGCAGCGAATACCAAGAGACCCAGTACTTC
TRBD1 | . | TRBJ2-7 | TRBV15 | CATREPDRDHEQYF | TGTGCCACCAGGGAACCGGACAGGGACCACGAGCAGTACTTC
TRBD1 | . | TRBJ1-1 | TRBV4-1 | CASSYRGENTEAFF | TGCGCCAGCAGCTACAGGGGGGAGAACACTGAAGCTTTCTTT
. | few | TRBJ1-1 | TRBV9 | CASSPGGSTEAFF | TGTGCCAGCAGCCCCGGGGGCAGCACTGAAGCTTTCTTT
. | . | TRBJ2-3 | TRBV27 | CASSLLSITDTQYF | TGTGCCAGCAGTTTATTGTCAATTACAGATACGCAGTATTTT
. | . | TRBJ2-7 | TRBV6-5 | CASSSLPRGIEQYF | TGTGCCAGCAGTTCCCTCCCCAGAGGCATCGAGCAGTACTTC
. | . | TRBJ2-7 | TRBV9 | CASSVATWGEQYF | TGTGCCAGCAGCGTAGCTACTTGGGGCGAGCAGTACTTC
. | . | TRBJ1-5 | TRBV28 | CASSLDSLDQPQHF | TGTGCCAGCAGCTTGGACAGTTTGGATCAGCCCCAGCATTTT
. | . | TRBJ2-2 | TRBV11-2 | CASSLNYNTGELFF | TGTGCCAGCAGTCTTAACTACAACACCGGGGAGCTGTTTTTT
. | . | TRBJ1-2 | TRBV28 | CASSFSARNYGYTF | TGTGCCAGCAGTTTTTCTGCGCGCAACTATGGCTACACCTTC
. | . | TRBJ2-7 | TRBV15 | CATSEIHRGGSYEQYF | TGTGCCACGAGCGAGATCCACAGGGGAGGCTCCTACGAGCAGTACTTC
TRBD2 | . | TRBJ2-3 | TRBV28 | CASSSGSSGIRTDTQYF | TGTGCCAGCAGTTCGGGGTCTAGCGGGATCCGCACAGATACGCAGTATTTT
TRBD1 | medium-sized | TRBJ1-1 | TRBV19 | CASSPDRENTEAFF | TGTGCCAGTAGCCCGGACAGGGAGAACACTGAAGCTTTCTTT
. | few | TRBJ2-4 | TRBV23-1 | CASISGKENIQYF | TGCGCCAGCATCTCGGGGAAGGAAAACATTCAGTACTTC
TRBD2 | . | TRBJ2-1 | TRBV7-6 | CASSAGTSGYSSYNEQFF | TGTGCCAGCAGCGCCGGGACTAGCGGCTACAGCTCCTACAATGAGCAGTTCTTC
TRBD2 | . | TRBJ2-1 | TRBV28 | CASSLVVLGTSGGRGYNEQFF | TGTGCCAGCAGTTTAGTTGTCCTCGGGACTAGCGGGGGGAGGGGCTACAATGAGCAGTTCTTC
. | few | TRBJ1-5 | TRBV9 | CASSSGAGWDQPQHF | TGTGCCAGCAGCTCCGGGGCGGGTTGGGATCAGCCCCAGCATTTT
TRBD1 | . | TRBJ2-5 | TRBV7-6 | CASSPGQGEEETQYF | TGTGCCAGCAGTCCGGGACAGGGAGAGGAAGAGACCCAGTACTTC
TRBD1 | . | TRBJ2-7 | TRBV6-5 | CASSYRAGGPYEQYF | TGTGCCAGCAGTTACCGGGCAGGGGGCCCCTACGAGCAGTACTTC
. | once | TRBJ1-5 | TRBV11-2 | CASSYSVRGPQHF | TGTGCCAGCAGCTACTCCGTCCGAGGGCCCCAGCATTTT
. | . | TRBJ2-7 | TRBV4-3 | CASSQDLRGSYEQYF | TGCGCCAGCAGCCAAGATCTCCGGGGGTCCTACGAGCAGTACTTC
. | medium-sized | TRBJ1-1 | TRBV4-1 | CASSQDLGTEAFF | TGCGCCAGCAGCCAAGATTTGGGGACTGAAGCTTTCTTT
. | . | TRBJ2-2 | TRBV5-1 | CASSLSETGELFF | TGCGCCAGCAGTCTTTCGGAGACCGGGGAGCTGTTTTTT
. | . | TRBJ1-1 | TRBV5-1 | CASSSEVAGPTEAFF | TGCGCCAGCAGCTCCGAGGTGGCAGGTCCCACTGAAGCTTTCTTT
. | medium-sized | TRBJ1-2 | TRBV30 | CAWRERASNYGYTF | TGTGCCTGGAGGGAGAGGGCCTCTAACTATGGCTACACCTTC
. | . | TRBJ2-2 | TRBV28 | CASSSHPGTKGTGELFF | TGTGCCAGCAGTTCCCACCCCGGCACGAAGGGCACCGGGGAGCTGTTTTTT
TRBD1 | . | TRBJ1-1 | TRBV13 | CASSLGQDLEAFF | TGTGCCAGCAGCCTAGGACAGGACCTTGAAGCTTTCTTT
. | . | TRBJ1-5 | TRBV2 | CASRTRAAQPQHF | TGTGCCAGCAGGACGAGGGCTGCACAGCCCCAGCATTTT
. | . | TRBJ1-1 | TRBV28 | CASSLFSNRATEAFF | TGTGCCAGCAGTTTATTCTCCAACAGGGCCACTGAAGCTTTCTTT